These 19 T cell receptor beta chains share one sample of origin, sequenced in a study of cytomegalovirus exposure and HLA in healthy donors (dated by TCRdb to about 2017). Receptor amplification or capture employed the immunoSEQ multiplex PCR assay. The multiplex PCR relied on a mix of 60 forward primers for TCR Vbeta segments and 13 reverse primers for TCR Jbeta segments. What TCRdb holds here is the immuneACCESS table cut down to in-frame rearrangements. Part of the clones is not present; checked against another copy, under half of the missing clones reflect an unresolved V gene, and the others are unexplained. The sample table includes 100,000 to 150,000 clones. Clones ranked in the top ten supply over 1.5% of the sample. Sequencing was performed on PBMCs. The receptors here all came from a man aged 18 to 29 in good health and CMV-seronegative.

J is TRBJ2-3 and V is TRBV6-6; D might be TRBD2 (5 bases). The CDR3 spans 14 residues. Germline CDR1 reads MNHNY; CDR2 reads SVGAGI (reference sequence). Trimming cost V 5 bases and J 2 bases, with 11 bases left between them. The CDR3 protein is CASSDLRVTDTQYF. CDR3 nucleotides: TGTGCCAGCAGTGACCTGCGGGTCACAGATACGCAGTATTTT.

The chain combines TRBV19 with TRBJ2-7; 13 nucleotides line up with TRBD2. Looked up from germline, CDR1 is LNHDA and CDR2 is SQIVND (reference sequence). The trim removed 5 bases at V and 4 bases at J, leaving 8 bases unmatched. The CDR3 extends over 16 amino acids. CDR3 sequence (DNA): TGTGCCAGTAGTGCGGGGACTAGCGGGAATCGGTACGAGCAGTACTTC. As protein: CASSAGTSGNRYEQYF.

The chain uses TRBV29-1 and TRBJ2-1; D is possibly TRBD2 (5 bases). The germline V gene has CDR1 SQVTM and CDR2 ANQGSEA. The CDR3 spans 10 residues. V lost 8 bases and J 10 bases, leaving 12 bases between the germline ends. The CDR3 DNA reads as TGCAGCTACGCGAGACTAGAGCAGTTCTTC. Translating it yields CSYARLEQFF.

CDR3 coding DNA: TGTGCCACCAGCTCCGGGGGAGTGGTTCAGCCCCAGCATTTT. It codes for CATSSGGVVQPQHF. The rearrangement links TRBV15 to TRBJ1-5; possibly TRBD1 for D (5 bases). Germline values: CDR1 LNHNV, CDR2 YYDKDF (reference sequence). Trimming stripped 5 bases from V and 6 bases from J, with 14 bases between. The CDR3 totals 14 residues.

The chain is built from TRBV11-3 and TRBJ2-3, with 13 bases fitting TRBD2. Germline V gene data show CDR1 as SGHNT and CDR2 as YENEEA. V lost 5 bases to trimming and J lost 2 bases; unmatched junction nucleotides: 4. This CDR3 is built from 16 residues. CDR3 region: CASSLGTSGDTDTQYF. Written as DNA, the CDR3 is TGTGCCAGCAGCCTCGGGACTAGCGGGGACACAGATACGCAGTATTTT.

The chain couples TRBV6-1 to TRBJ2-4; a weak D match, TRBD2 (6 bases). CDR1 MNHNS and CDR2 SASEGT come from the germline V gene. The CDR3 has 17 amino acids. Trimming took 3 bases from V and 3 from J, leaving 18 bases between them. CDR3 DNA: TGTGCCAGCAGTGATAGTCCCCTGGGAGGAGGCAAAAACATTCAGTACTTC. Translating gives CASSDSPLGGGKNIQYF.

The chain uses TRBV11-3 and TRBJ2-1; 7 nucleotides match TRBD2. Germline assignment: CDR1 SGHNT and CDR2 YENEEA. V shed 8 bases and J 8 bases; nucleotides not matched to a gene: 12. This CDR3 is 14 amino acids long. CDR3 loop: CASGPGGSTDEQFF. CDR3 DNA sequence: TGTGCCAGCGGGCCCGGCGGGAGTACCGATGAGCAGTTCTTC.

The rearrangement uses TRBV11-2 and TRBJ1-2; D is possibly TRBD1 (5 bases). CDR1 and CDR2 from the germline V gene are SGHAT and FQNNGV. The CDR3 length is 13 residues. The V and J ends lost 5 bases and 1 base respectively, with 8 bases between them. The CDR3 DNA sequence: TGTGCCAGCAGCCCCGACAGTAACTATGGCTACACCTTC. Protein product: CASSPDSNYGYTF.

V usage is TRBV2 and J usage is TRBJ2-7; no clear D. CDR3 size: 11 residues. Trimming removed 7 bases from V and 2 bases from J, with 6 bases in between. Germline V gives CDR1 SNHLY, CDR2 FYNNEI. CDR3 DNA sequence: TGTGCCAGCATCGTTGCCTACGAGCAGTACTTC. This translates into CASIVAYEQYF.

The chain has TRBV30 and TRBJ1-5; tentative D call: TRBD1 (5 bases). Germline V gives CDR1 GTSNPN, CDR2 SVGIG (reference sequence). V was cut by 1 base and J by 0 bases, with 16 bases left in between. The CDR3 is 17 amino acids. The CDR3 coding sequence is TGTGCCTGGAGTGGCCGGGCAAGGGGCTATAGCAATCAGCCCCAGCATTTT. This gives the protein CAWSGRARGYSNQPQHF.

The chain carries TRBV7-2 and TRBJ2-5; weak D call: TRBD1 (5 bases). CDR3 length equals 15 residues. The germline V gene encodes CDR1 SGHTA and CDR2 FQGNSA. Trimming left V 4 bases short and J 5 bases short, with 17 bases between. The CDR3: CASSSQQGASETQYF. The CDR3 DNA sequence: TGTGCCAGCAGCTCGCAGCAGGGCGCATCGGAGACCCAGTACTTC. Supplemented by reference TRBV7-2 and TRBJ2-5, the full variable domain reads GAGVSQSPSNKVTEKGKDVELRCDPISGHTALYWYRQSLGQGLEFLIYFQGNSAPDKSGLPSDRFSAERTGGSVSTLTIQRTQQEDSAVYLCASSSQQGASETQYFGPGTRLLVL.

The rearrangement joins TRBV7-9 to TRBJ1-2; 8 bases match TRBD1. The trim removed 5 bases at V and 5 bases at J, leaving 7 bases unmatched. Germline loops: CDR1 SEHNR, CDR2 FQNEAQ (reference sequence). The CDR3 length is 14 residues. The CDR3 coding sequence is TGTGCCAGCAGCCCGGGGACAGGTCTTTATGGCTACACCTTC. This translates into CASSPGTGLYGYTF.

For the CDR3, the DNA is TGTGCCAGCAGGGGGCCAACAACTAATGAAAAACTGTTTTTT. Amino acid sequence: CASRGPTTNEKLFF. V usage is TRBV2 and J usage is TRBJ1-4, with D maybe TRBD1 (5 bases). Trimming removed 6 bases from V and 0 bases from J, with 8 bases in between. Germline loops: CDR1 SNHLY, CDR2 FYNNEI. The CDR3 has 14 amino acids.

The chain joins TRBV6-5 to TRBJ2-2; D ambiguous. The germline V gene has CDR1 MNHEY and CDR2 SVGAGI. The V end lost 2 bases, the J end lost 7 bases, and 8 bases lay between the germline ends. The CDR3 runs 13 residues. The CDR3 is CASSYVQIGELFF. The CDR3 nucleotides read TGTGCCAGCAGTTACGTCCAGATCGGGGAGCTGTTTTTT.

The CDR3 region has the DNA TGCGCCAGCAGCTTATCCGGAACACAGGGGATGGTTGAGCAGTTCTTC. Encoded protein: CASSLSGTQGMVEQFF. The chain joins TRBV5-1 to TRBJ2-1; 7 bases map to TRBD1. The V gene's germline CDR1 is SGHRS and CDR2 YFSETQ. Germline trimming cut 2 bases from V and 9 bases from J; bases unmatched to any gene: 14. This CDR3 is 16 amino acids long.

The chain combines TRBV6-5 with TRBJ2-7; D possibly corresponds to TRBD2 (7 bases). V was trimmed by 7 bases and J by 5 bases, leaving 12 bases between them. The CDR3 extends over 12 amino acids. Looked up from germline, CDR1 is MNHEY and CDR2 is SVGAGI. The CDR3 loop is CASMGGRHEQYF. CDR3 nucleotides: TGTGCCAGCATGGGGGGGCGCCACGAGCAGTACTTC.

The V gene is TRBV9, the J gene TRBJ2-2; D call uncertain. Germline CDR1 reads SGDLS; CDR2 reads YYNGEE. V was pared by 3 bases and J by 0 bases, with 9 bases between. There are 15 residues in the CDR3. The CDR3 sequence: CASSASGTNTGELFF. The CDR3 DNA reads TGTGCCAGCAGCGCCTCAGGAACGAACACCGGGGAGCTGTTTTTT.

The chain uses TRBV27 and TRBJ1-2, with a possible D match to TRBD1 (5 bases). The germline V gene encodes CDR1 MNHEY and CDR2 SMNVEV (reference sequence). V lost 8 bases to trimming and J lost 4 bases, with 20 bases between them. The CDR3 runs 15 residues. The CDR3 DNA is TGTGCCAGCTTCCCCGGGGGATCCCCAAGCTATGGCTACACCTTC. Translation gives CASFPGGSPSYGYTF.

V gene TRBV14 combines with J gene TRBJ2-7, with TRBD1 matching 7 bases. This CDR3 comprises 14 residues. The ends lost 3 bases at V and 3 bases at J; junction bases unmatched: 5. Germline V gives CDR1 SGHDN, CDR2 FVKESK. CDR3 in DNA: TGTGCCAGCAGCCACACAGGGGTCGGCTACGAGCAGTACTTC. It translates to CASSHTGVGYEQYF.